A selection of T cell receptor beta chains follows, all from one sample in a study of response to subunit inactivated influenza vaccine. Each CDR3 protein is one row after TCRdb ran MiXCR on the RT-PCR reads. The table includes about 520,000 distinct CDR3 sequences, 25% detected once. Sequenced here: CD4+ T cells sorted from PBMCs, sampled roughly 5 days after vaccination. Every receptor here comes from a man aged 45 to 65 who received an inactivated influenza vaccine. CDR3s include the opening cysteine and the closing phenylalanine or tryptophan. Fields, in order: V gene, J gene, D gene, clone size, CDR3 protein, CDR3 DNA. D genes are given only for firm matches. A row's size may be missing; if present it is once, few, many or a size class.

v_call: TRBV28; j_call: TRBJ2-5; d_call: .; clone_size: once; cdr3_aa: CASNPRAKEETQYF; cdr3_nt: TGTGCCAGCAATCCTAGGGCCAAAGAAGAGACCCAGTACTTC
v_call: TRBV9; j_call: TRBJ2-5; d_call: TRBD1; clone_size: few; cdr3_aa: CASSIHRGLGETQYF; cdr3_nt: TGTGCCAGCAGCATCCACAGGGGGCTCGGAGAGACCCAGTACTTC
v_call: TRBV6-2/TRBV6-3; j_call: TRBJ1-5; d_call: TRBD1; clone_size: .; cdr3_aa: CASSRTGWQPQHF; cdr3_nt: TGTGCCAGCAGTCGGACAGGGTGGCAGCCCCAGCATTTT
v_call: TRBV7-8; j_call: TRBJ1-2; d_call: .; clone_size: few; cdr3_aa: CASSLVGQSSYGYTF; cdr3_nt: TGTGCCAGCAGCTTAGTAGGACAGAGTTCCTATGGCTACACCTTC
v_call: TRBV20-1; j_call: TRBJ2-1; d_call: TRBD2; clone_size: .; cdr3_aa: CSAPLTSGAYNEQFF; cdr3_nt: TGCAGTGCTCCACTGACTAGCGGGGCCTACAATGAGCAGTTCTTC
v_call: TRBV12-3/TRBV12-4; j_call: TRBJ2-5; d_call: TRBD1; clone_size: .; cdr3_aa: CASRLGQVQEFQYF; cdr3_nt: TGTGCCAGCAGACTCGGACAGGTCCAAGAATTTCAGTACTTC
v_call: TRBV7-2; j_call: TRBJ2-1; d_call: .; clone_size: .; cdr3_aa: CASSLGSVRTGEQFF; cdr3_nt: TGTGCCAGCAGCTTGGGTAGCGTCCGGACCGGGGAGCAGTTCTTC
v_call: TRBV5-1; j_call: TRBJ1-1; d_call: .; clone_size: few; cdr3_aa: CASTKGETDTEAFF; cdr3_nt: TGCGCCAGCACAAAGGGGGAGACAGACACTGAAGCTTTCTTT
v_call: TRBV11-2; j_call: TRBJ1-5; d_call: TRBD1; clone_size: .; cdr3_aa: CASSYGQGGQPQHF; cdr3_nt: TGTGCCAGCAGCTACGGACAGGGCGGTCAGCCCCAGCATTTT
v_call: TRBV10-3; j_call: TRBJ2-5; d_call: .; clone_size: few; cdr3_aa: CAISEPIGRTQYF; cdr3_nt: TGTGCCATCAGTGAGCCGATTGGGCGGACCCAGTACTTC
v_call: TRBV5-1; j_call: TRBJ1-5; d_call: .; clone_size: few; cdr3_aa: CASSEAGTFNQPQHF; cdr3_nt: TGCGCCAGCAGCGAGGCCGGGACCTTCAATCAGCCCCAGCATTTT
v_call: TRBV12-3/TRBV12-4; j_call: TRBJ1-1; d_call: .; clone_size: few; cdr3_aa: CASSLLGEGTEAFF; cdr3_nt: TGTGCCAGCAGTTTACTGGGGGAGGGCACTGAAGCTTTCTTT
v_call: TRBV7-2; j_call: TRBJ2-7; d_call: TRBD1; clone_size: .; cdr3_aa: CASSAAGQGYEQYF; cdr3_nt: TGTGCCAGCAGCGCAGCGGGACAGGGATACGAGCAGTACTTC
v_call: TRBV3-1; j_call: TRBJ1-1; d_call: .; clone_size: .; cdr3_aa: CASSQLRANTEAFF; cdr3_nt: TGTGCCAGCAGCCAACTGCGGGCGAACACTGAAGCTTTCTTT
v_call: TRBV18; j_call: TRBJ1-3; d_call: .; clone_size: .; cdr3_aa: CASSREGNTIYF; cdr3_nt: TGTGCCAGCTCACGAGAGGGAAACACCATATATTTT
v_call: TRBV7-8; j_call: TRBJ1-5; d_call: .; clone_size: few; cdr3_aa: CASSLTRDNYQPQHF; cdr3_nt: TGTGCCAGCAGCCTGACCCGGGACAACTATCAGCCCCAGCATTTT
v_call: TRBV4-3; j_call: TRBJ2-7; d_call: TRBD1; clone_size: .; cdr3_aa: CASNLEWDSNYEQYF; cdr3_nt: TGCGCCAGCAACCTAGAATGGGACAGTAACTACGAGCAGTACTTC
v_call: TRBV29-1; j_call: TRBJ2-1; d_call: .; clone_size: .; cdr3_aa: CSARPGGRGDHEQFF; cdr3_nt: TGCAGCGCCCGGCCTGGTGGTAGGGGGGACCATGAGCAGTTCTTC
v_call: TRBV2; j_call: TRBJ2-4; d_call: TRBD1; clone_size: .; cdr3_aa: CASSWTGLAKNIQYF; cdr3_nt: TGTGCCAGCAGCTGGACAGGTCTAGCCAAAAACATTCAGTACTTC
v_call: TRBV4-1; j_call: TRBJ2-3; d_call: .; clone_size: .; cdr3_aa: CASSQEAGWNTQYF; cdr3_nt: TGCGCCAGCAGCCAAGAAGCCGGTTGGAATACGCAGTATTTT
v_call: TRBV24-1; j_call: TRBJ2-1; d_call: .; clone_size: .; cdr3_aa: CATSIPGINEQFF; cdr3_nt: TGTGCCACCAGTATACCAGGGATCAATGAGCAGTTCTTC
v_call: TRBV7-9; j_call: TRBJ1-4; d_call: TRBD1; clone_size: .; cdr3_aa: CASSTYGGQEEKLFF; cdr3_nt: TGTGCCAGCAGCACTTATGGAGGACAGGAAGAAAAACTGTTTTTT
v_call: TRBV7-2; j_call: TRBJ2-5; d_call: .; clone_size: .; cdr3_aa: CASSRNWAVQGTQYF; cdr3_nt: TGTGCCAGCAGCAGGAATTGGGCAGTCCAAGGGACCCAGTACTTC
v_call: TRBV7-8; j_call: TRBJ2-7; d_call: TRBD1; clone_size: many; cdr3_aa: CASSLVTGGSYEQYF; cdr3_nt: TGTGCCAGCAGCTTAGTCACAGGGGGCTCCTACGAGCAGTACTTC
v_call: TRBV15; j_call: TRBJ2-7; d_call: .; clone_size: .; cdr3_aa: CATSAAQRAYEQYF; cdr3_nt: TGTGCCACATCTGCGGCCCAGCGGGCGTACGAGCAGTACTTC
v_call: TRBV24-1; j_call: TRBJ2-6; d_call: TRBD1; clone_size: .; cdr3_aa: CATSDPGTGASGANVLTF; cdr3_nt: TGTGCCACCAGTGATCCCGGAACAGGGGCATCTGGGGCCAACGTCCTGACTTTC
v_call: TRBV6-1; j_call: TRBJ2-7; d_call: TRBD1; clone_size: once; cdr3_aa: CASRGGTGTGSSYEQYF; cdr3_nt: TGTGCCAGCAGGGGCGGGACAGGGACCGGCAGCTCCTACGAGCAGTACTTC
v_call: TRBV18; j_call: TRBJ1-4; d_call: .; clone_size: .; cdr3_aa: CASSTSTNEKLFF; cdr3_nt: TGTGCCAGCTCCACTTCAACTAATGAAAAACTGTTTTTT
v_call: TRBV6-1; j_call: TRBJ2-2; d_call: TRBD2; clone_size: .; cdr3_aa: CASRAKRGTTGELFF; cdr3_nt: TGTGCCAGCAGGGCAAAGCGGGGAACCACCGGGGAGCTGTTTTTT
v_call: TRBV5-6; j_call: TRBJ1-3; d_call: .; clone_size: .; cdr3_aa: CASSPTKELVDTIYF; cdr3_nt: TGTGCCAGCAGCCCAACAAAGGAGTTGGTAGACACCATATATTTT
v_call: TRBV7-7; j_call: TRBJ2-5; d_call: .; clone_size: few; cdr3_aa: CASSLGIGQETQYF; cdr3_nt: TGTGCCAGCAGCTTAGGTATCGGGCAGGAGACCCAGTACTTC
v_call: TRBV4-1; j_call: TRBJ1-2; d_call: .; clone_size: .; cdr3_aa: CASRNLNYGYTF; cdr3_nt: TGCGCCAGCAGAAACCTCAACTATGGCTACACCTTC
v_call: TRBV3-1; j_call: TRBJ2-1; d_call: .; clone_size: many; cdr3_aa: CASSQDLVANEQFF; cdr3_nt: TGTGCCAGCAGCCAAGACTTGGTGGCCAATGAGCAGTTCTTC
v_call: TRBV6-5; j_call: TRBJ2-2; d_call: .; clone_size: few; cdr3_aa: CASSSQGAWGTGELFF; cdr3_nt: TGTGCCAGCAGTTCCCAGGGTGCCTGGGGTACCGGGGAGCTGTTTTTT
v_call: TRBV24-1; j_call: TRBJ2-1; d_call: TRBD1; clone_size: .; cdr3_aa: CATRGNRGPSYNEQFF; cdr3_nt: TGTGCCACCAGAGGGAACAGGGGGCCCTCCTACAATGAGCAGTTCTTC
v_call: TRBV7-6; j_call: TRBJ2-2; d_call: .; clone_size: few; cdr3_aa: CASSLGADTRAGELFF; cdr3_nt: TGTGCCAGCAGCTTAGGCGCGGACACGAGAGCCGGGGAGCTGTTTTTT
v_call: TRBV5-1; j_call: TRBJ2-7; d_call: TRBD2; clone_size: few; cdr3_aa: CASSFSLAGVHEQYF; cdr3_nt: TGCGCCAGCAGCTTCTCCTTAGCGGGAGTGCACGAGCAGTACTTC
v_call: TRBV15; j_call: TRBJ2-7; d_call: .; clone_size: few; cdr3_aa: CATSSNYEQYF; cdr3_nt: TGTGCCACCAGCTCCAACTACGAGCAGTACTTC
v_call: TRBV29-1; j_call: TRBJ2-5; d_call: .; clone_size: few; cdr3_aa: CSAGAGTTKETQYF; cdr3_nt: TGCAGCGCTGGAGCCGGGACAACGAAAGAGACCCAGTACTTC
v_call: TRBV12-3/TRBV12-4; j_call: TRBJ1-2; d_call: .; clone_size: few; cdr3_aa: CASSLEDSRYGYTF; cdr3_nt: TGTGCCAGCAGTTTAGAGGACAGCCGCTATGGCTACACCTTC
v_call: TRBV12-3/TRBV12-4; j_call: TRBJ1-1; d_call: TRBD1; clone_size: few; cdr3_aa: CASSLMDRKAFF; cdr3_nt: TGTGCCAGCAGTTTAATGGACAGGAAGGCTTTCTTT
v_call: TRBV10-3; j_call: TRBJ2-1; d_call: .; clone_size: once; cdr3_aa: CAISGSSHEQFF; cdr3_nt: TGTGCCATCAGTGGATCTAGTCATGAGCAGTTCTTC
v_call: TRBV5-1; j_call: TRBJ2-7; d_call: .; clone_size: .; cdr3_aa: CASSQRPTGEQYF; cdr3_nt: TGCGCCAGTTCTCAGCGGCCCACCGGGGAGCAGTACTTC
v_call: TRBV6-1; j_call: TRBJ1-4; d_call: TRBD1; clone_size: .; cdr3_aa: CASGGGGARNEKLFF; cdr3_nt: TGTGCCAGCGGGGGAGGGGGCGCGAGAAATGAAAAACTGTTTTTT
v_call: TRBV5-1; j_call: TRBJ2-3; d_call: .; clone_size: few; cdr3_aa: CASSLESGRSTDTQYF; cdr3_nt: TGCGCCAGCAGCTTGGAGTCCGGGAGAAGCACAGATACGCAGTATTTT
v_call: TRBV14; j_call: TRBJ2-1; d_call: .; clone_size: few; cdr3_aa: CASMSNGDEQFF; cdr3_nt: TGTGCCAGCATGTCTAATGGGGATGAGCAGTTCTTC
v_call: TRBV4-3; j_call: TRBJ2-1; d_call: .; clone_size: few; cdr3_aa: CASSQGGEEQFF; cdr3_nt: TGCGCCAGCAGCCAAGGGGGGGAAGAGCAGTTCTTC
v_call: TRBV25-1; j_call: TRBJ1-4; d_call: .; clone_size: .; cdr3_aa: CASGREFF; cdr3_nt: TGTGCCAGCGGTAGGGAGTTTTTT
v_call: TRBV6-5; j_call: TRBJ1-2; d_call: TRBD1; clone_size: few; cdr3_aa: CASSYPGTEGYTF; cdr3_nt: TGTGCCAGCAGTTACCCGGGGACAGAAGGCTACACCTTC
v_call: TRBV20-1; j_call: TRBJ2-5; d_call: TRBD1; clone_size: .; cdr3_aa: CRTGQLGETQYF; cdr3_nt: TGCAGAACGGGACAGCTTGGGGAGACCCAGTACTTC
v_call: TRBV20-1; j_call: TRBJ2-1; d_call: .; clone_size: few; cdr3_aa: CSAGPGTNEQFF; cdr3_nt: TGCAGTGCAGGCCCGGGGACAAATGAGCAGTTCTTC
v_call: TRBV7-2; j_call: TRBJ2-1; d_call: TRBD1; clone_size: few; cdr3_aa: CASTTQGSSYNEQFF; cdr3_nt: TGTGCCAGCACCACACAGGGGAGCTCCTACAATGAGCAGTTCTTC
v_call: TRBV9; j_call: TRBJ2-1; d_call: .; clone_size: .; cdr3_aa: CASSTQDPTNEQFF; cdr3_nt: TGTGCCAGCAGCACACAAGACCCTACCAATGAGCAGTTCTTC
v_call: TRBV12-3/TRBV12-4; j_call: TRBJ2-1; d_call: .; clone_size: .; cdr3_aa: CASSTRRPVYTVF; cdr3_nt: TGTGCCAGCAGCACCCGACGTCCGGTATATACGGTCTTC
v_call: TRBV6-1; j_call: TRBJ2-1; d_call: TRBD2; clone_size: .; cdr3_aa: CASGRAGVYEQFF; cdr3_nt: TGTGCCAGCGGGAGGGCGGGAGTCTATGAGCAGTTCTTC
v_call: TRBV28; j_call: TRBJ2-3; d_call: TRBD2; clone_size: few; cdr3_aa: CASSPGPAGVHYF; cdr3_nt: TGTGCCAGCAGTCCGGGGCCTGCGGGAGTTCACTATTTT
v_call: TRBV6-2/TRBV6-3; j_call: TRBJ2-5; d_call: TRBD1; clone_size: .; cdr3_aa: CASSRAGQGETQYF; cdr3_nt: TGTGCCAGCAGTCGAGCCGGACAGGGCGAGACCCAGTACTTC
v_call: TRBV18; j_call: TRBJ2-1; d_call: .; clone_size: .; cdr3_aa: CASSFRDGYNEQFF; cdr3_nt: TGTGCCAGCTCATTCCGGGACGGATACAATGAGCAGTTCTTC
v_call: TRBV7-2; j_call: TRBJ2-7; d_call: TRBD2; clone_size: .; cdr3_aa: CASSLATSGRIIREQYF; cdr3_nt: TGTGCCAGCAGCTTAGCGACTAGCGGGAGGATCATCAGAGAGCAGTACTTC